These 16 T cell receptor beta chains came from one sample sequenced in a study of T cell changes during pregnancy in multiple sclerosis. Assay: immunoSEQ multiplex PCR; the TCRdb copy retains only in-frame clones and omits some. The profile covers approximately 84,000 clones, with approximately 94% appearing a single time and 2% to 3% taken by the ten largest. Here the sequenced sample was peripheral blood, taken in the third trimester of pregnancy. Receptors were obtained from a female donor with multiple sclerosis, enrolled in a pregnancy study.

The J gene is TRBJ1-5, the V gene TRBV19; 7 bases are shared with TRBD1. Germline lookup yields CDR1 LNHDA and CDR2 SQIVND (reference sequence). Unmatched junction bases numbered 4, after V lost 7 bases and J lost 4 bases. CDR3 length equals 13 residues. CDR3 coding DNA: TGTGCCAGTACCGGCAGGGGGAATCAGCCCCAGCATTTT. This gives the protein CASTGRGNQPQHF.

The CDR3: CASLDRTGLRYGYTF. The CDR3 DNA reads as TGTGCCAGCCTCGATAGGACAGGGCTGAGGTATGGCTACACCTTC. The rearrangement links TRBV2 to TRBJ1-2; 8 bases agree with TRBD1. The CDR3 length is 15 residues. With V trimmed by 8 bases and J by 5 bases, 13 bases remained unmatched. Germline V lookup: CDR1 SNHLY, CDR2 FYNNEI.

This chain uses TRBV27 with TRBJ2-3, with TRBD2 matching 10 bases. The CDR3 loop spans 21 amino acids. The ends lost 4 bases at V and 4 bases at J; junction bases unmatched: 23. Germline V gives CDR1 MNHEY, CDR2 SMNVEV (reference sequence). CDR3 sequence (DNA): TGTGCCAGCAGTTCCCTCCTTAGCGGGGGGCCATTGGTATCCGGCTCAGATACGCAGTATTTT. Its translation is CASSSLLSGGPLVSGSDTQYF.

The chain carries TRBV6-1 and TRBJ1-4, with TRBD1 matching over 7 bases. Germline loops: CDR1 MNHNS, CDR2 SASEGT. This CDR3 spans 22 amino acids. The ends lost 0 bases at V and 0 bases at J; junction bases unmatched: 19. DNA of the CDR3: TGTGCCAGCAGTGAAGCGCTTAGGCAGGGGGTTCTACCTCCAGCAACTAATGAAAAACTGTTTTTT. Translated: CASSEALRQGVLPPATNEKLFF.

V gene TRBV13 combines with J gene TRBJ2-5, with 9 bases identical to TRBD2. J was trimmed by 2 bases and V by 6 bases; bases with no gene match: 10. CDR1 and CDR2 (germline): PRHDT, FYEKMQ (reference sequence). The CDR3 extends over 16 amino acids. As DNA, the CDR3 is TGTGCCAGCAGTCCCTTAGCGGGGGAATTTCAAGAGACCCAGTACTTC. Its protein product is CASSPLAGEFQETQYF. The whole variable domain, filled in from reference TRBV13 and TRBJ2-5, reads AAGVIQSPRHLIKEKRETATLKCYPIPRHDTVYWYQQGPGQDPQFLISFYEKMQSDKGSIPDRFSAQQFSDYHSELNMSSLELGDSALYFCASSPLAGEFQETQYFGPGTRLLVL.

The chain employs TRBV28 and TRBJ1-2; 9 bases are shared with TRBD1. This CDR3 spans 15 amino acids. Germline V gives CDR1 MDHEN, CDR2 SYDVKM. The V segment lost 2 bases and the J segment 8 bases; nucleotides outside the gene matches: 9. Here the CDR3 reads CASSLNEGQGPGYTF. The CDR3 nucleotides are TGTGCCAGCAGTTTAAACGAGGGACAGGGACCAGGCTACACCTTC.

The sample holds one count of this clone. The CDR3 nucleotides are TGCAGCGTTGACGGACAGAGCACTGAAGCTTTCTTT. Protein: CSVDGQSTEAFF. The rearrangement uses TRBV29-1 and TRBJ1-1, with D possibly matching TRBD1 (6 bases). CDR1 and CDR2 (germline): SQVTM, ANQGSEA. This CDR3 has 12 residues. V lost 3 bases to trimming and J lost 4 bases, with 9 bases between them.

The rearrangement uses TRBV27 and TRBJ1-6; a possible D gene is TRBD1 (6 bases). Trimming removed 3 bases from V and 6 bases from J, with 12 bases in between. This CDR3 spans 15 amino acids. Germline V CDR1 and CDR2: MNHEY, SMNVEV (reference sequence). In DNA, the CDR3 is TGTGCCAGCAGTTTGGTTAGAGGGGGTAATTCACCCCTCCACTTT. Its protein is CASSLVRGGNSPLHF.

The chain employs TRBV30 and TRBJ1-4; TRBD1 agrees at 8 bases. The J segment lost 8 bases and the V segment lost 7 bases, leaving 9 bases of the junction unmatched. The CDR3 contains 13 residues. The germline gives CDR1 GTSNPN, CDR2 SVGIG (reference sequence). DNA of the CDR3: TGTGCCTTACAGGGGGGCAGAGGCGAAAAACTGTTTTTT. Its translation: CALQGGRGEKLFF.

This rearrangement joins TRBV5-4 to TRBJ1-6; 8 positions agree with TRBD1. Germline CDR1 and CDR2: SGHNT and YYREEE (reference sequence). J gave up 8 bases and V 3 bases, and 7 bases lay outside the gene matches. The CDR3 totals 15 residues. DNA for the CDR3: TGTGCCAGCAGCTACCGACAGGGGTTGGATTCACCCCTCCACTTT. Its protein product is CASSYRQGLDSPLHF. The full variable domain, with the rest looked up from reference TRBV5-4 and TRBJ1-6, is ETGVTQSPTHLIKTRGQQVTLRCSSQSGHNTVSWYQQALGQGPQFIFQYYREEENGRGNFPPRFSGLQFPNYSSELNVNALELDDSALYLCASSYRQGLDSPLHFGNGTRLTVT.

The chain uses TRBV7-9 and TRBJ2-1, with D maybe TRBD2 (6 bases). The CDR3 runs 15 residues. Germline V gene lookup returns CDR1 SEHNR and CDR2 FQNEAQ (reference sequence). V dropped 5 bases and J dropped 2 bases, with 13 bases sitting between them. CDR3 sequence: CASSPPGDPYNEQFF. CDR3 DNA: TGTGCCAGCAGCCCCCCGGGGGACCCCTACAATGAGCAGTTCTTC.

The chain is built from TRBV27 and TRBJ1-1; perhaps TRBD1 as D (6 bases). Trimming took off 2 bases at V and 2 bases at J, with 9 bases between the two ends. The CDR3 consists of 14 residues. Germline CDR1 MNHEY, CDR2 SMNVEV (reference sequence). CDR3 nucleotides: TGTGCCAGCAGTTTACTGGGGGCTAACACTGAAGCTTTCTTT. This sequence encodes CASSLLGANTEAFF.

The chain has TRBV7-9 and TRBJ2-2; 9 nucleotides match TRBD1. Germline-derived CDR1 and CDR2 are SEHNR and FQNEAQ (reference sequence). This CDR3 comprises 16 residues. J gave up 7 bases and V 1 base, and 7 bases lay outside the gene matches. As DNA, the CDR3 is TGTGCCAGCAGCTTAGACCCGGGACAGGGAGACGGGGAGCTGTTTTTT. Translating gives CASSLDPGQGDGELFF. The variable domain in full, with the rest retrieved from reference TRBV7-9 and TRBJ2-2, is DTGVSQNPRHKITKRGQNVTFRCDPISEHNRLYWYRQTLGQGPEFLTYFQNEAQLEKSRLLSDRFSAERPKGSFSTLEIQRTEQGDSAMYLCASSLDPGQGDGELFFGEGSRLTVL.

The chain joins TRBV27 to TRBJ2-1; maybe TRBD1 (6 bases). From germline, CDR1 is MNHEY and CDR2 SMNVEV (reference sequence). The length of the CDR3 is 13 residues. The V gene lost 4 bases and the J gene lost 6 bases, with 10 bases spanning the gap. The CDR3 is CASSYRGGNEQFF. The CDR3 region has the DNA TGTGCCAGCAGTTACCGAGGGGGCAATGAGCAGTTCTTC.

The rearrangement links TRBV25-1 to TRBJ1-1; 9 bases match TRBD1. From germline, CDR1 is MGHDK and CDR2 SYGVNS. Trimming removed 8 bases from V and 1 base from J; junction bases left unmatched: 8. The CDR3 length is 15 residues. The CDR3 sequence is CASSRDRVSNTEAFF. The CDR3, as DNA: TGTGCCAGCTCCCGGGACAGGGTATCGAACACTGAAGCTTTCTTT.

V usage is TRBV6-5 and J usage is TRBJ2-7, with TRBD1 matching 8 bases. Germline-derived CDR1 and CDR2 are MNHEY and SVGAGI. The ends lost 2 bases at V and 1 base at J; junction bases unmatched: 1. The CDR3 runs 14 residues. Here the CDR3 DNA reads TGTGCCAGCAGTTACCGGACAGGGTCCTACGAGCAGTACTTC. This gives the protein CASSYRTGSYEQYF.